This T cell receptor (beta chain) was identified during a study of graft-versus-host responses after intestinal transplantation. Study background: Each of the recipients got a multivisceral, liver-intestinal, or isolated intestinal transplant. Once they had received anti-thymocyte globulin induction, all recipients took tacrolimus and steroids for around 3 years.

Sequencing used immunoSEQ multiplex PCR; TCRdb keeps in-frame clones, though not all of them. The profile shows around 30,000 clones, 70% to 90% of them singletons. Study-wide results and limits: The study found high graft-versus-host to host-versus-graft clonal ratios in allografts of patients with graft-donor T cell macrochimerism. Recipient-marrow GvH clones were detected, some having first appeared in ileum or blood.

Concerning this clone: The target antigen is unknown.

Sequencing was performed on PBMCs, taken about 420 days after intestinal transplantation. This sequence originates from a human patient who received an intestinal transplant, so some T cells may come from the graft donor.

Here the CDR3 DNA reads TGTGCCAGCAGTGGTGGCCCCACAGGGAGGGGTGGCTACACCTTC. Translation: CASSGGPTGRGGYTF. The V gene is TRBV6-5, the J gene TRBJ1-2, with a weak D call TRBD1 (6 bases). CDR1 and CDR2 from the germline V gene are MNHEY and SVGAGI. The CDR3 runs 15 residues. The V and J ends lost 5 bases and 7 bases respectively, with 20 bases between them.